The T cell receptor beta chain described here comes from a study of blood T cell repertoires in COVID-19. Produced via immunoSEQ multiplex PCR; TCRdb's table is partial and in-frame only. Of a few hundred thousand clones listed, around nine tenths are singletons. Recovered Cohort 3 donors showed two negative PCRs, clearance, or symptom resolution. This clone was detected only once. The CDR3 is made up of 15 amino acids. V lost 3 bases, J lost 3 bases, and 6 bases stayed unmatched. Germline CDR1 SNHLY, CDR2 FYNNEI. The sequence derives from a middle-aged woman who had recovered from COVID-19. The chain carries TRBV2 and TRBJ2-7; 9 bases are shared with TRBD2. What was sequenced was PBMCs or T cells enriched from blood (not recorded which). The CDR3 is CASSDALAGNYEQYF. CDR3 bases: TGTGCCAGCAGTGACGCGCTAGCGGGAAACTACGAGCAGTACTTC.